The rows below give T cell receptor beta chains drawn from one sample of a study of T cells in tuberculosis. Only in-frame clones appear in the TCRdb table, and some are missing; sequencing was by immunoSEQ multiplex PCR. The table records around 10,000 clones, around 94% of them present only once. Specimen: PBMCs. These receptors originate from an adult with tuberculosis. Both conserved end residues are part of each CDR3. A D gene is named only where the DNA matches it firmly. Not all rows give a size; the values are once, few, many and, for expanded clones, a class.

v_gene	j_gene	d_gene	abundance	CDR3nt	CDR3aa
TRBV4-1	TRBJ2-7	.	.	TGCGCCAGCAGCCAAGCAGATTTTTTGCCTAGCTCCTACGAGCAGTACTTC	CASSQADFLPSSYEQYF
TRBV5-1	TRBJ2-1	.	.	TGCGCCAGCGGAGTAGGGGACAATGAGCAGTTCTTC	CASGVGDNEQFF
TRBV19	TRBJ2-1	.	.	TGTGCCAGTAGCCCCGACAGCTACAATGAGCAGTTCTTC	CASSPDSYNEQFF
TRBV18	TRBJ2-5	.	once	TGTGCCAGCTCACCGCAAACAGGAGAGACCCAGTACTTC	CASSPQTGETQYF
TRBV5-1	TRBJ1-3	.	.	TGCGCCAGCAGCCTCCGGGACTCTGGAAACACCATATATTTT	CASSLRDSGNTIYF
TRBV4-1	TRBJ1-4	.	.	TGCGCCAGCAGCCAAGAAACAGAAGCAACTAATGAAAAACTGTTTTTT	CASSQETEATNEKLFF
TRBV14	TRBJ1-1	.	.	TGTGCCAGCAGCCCATCTCTGGCGGTTACAACTTTCTTT	CASSPSLAVTTFF
TRBV18	TRBJ2-7	TRBD2	.	TGTGCCAGCTCACCATCGACTAGCGGGCCCTACGAGCAGTACTTC	CASSPSTSGPYEQYF
TRBV5-1	TRBJ1-2	TRBD1	.	TGCGCCAGTAAGACAGGGGGAGGCTATGGCTACACCTTC	CASKTGGGYGYTF
TRBV4-1	TRBJ2-1	TRBD2	.	TGCGCCAGCAGCCAACTAGCGGGGTTCTACAATGAGCAGTTCTTC	CASSQLAGFYNEQFF
TRBV10-3	TRBJ2-5	TRBD2	once	TGTGCCATCAGCCCCGGACTAGCGGCTCAAGAGACCCAGTACTTC	CAISPGLAAQETQYF
TRBV21-1	TRBJ2-5	.	.	TGTGCCAGCAGCAAGGGCCAAACCAACAGGGGAGAGACCCAGTACTTC	CASSKGQTNRGETQYF
TRBV14	TRBJ1-2	.	.	TGTGCCAGCAGCCAAGCCTACCTTAGCCACCATGGCTACACCTTC	CASSQAYLSHHGYTF
TRBV10-1	TRBJ2-7	TRBD1	.	TGCGCCGGGAAACACAGGGGGCGTGTCGAGCAGTACTTC	CAGKHRGRVEQYF
TRBV29-1	TRBJ2-7	TRBD2	.	TGCAGCGTTGAACCCGCTAGCGGGGGGGACGAGCAGTACTTC	CSVEPASGGDEQYF
TRBV15	TRBJ2-1	TRBD2	.	TGTGCCACCAGCAGAGATATAGGGACTAGCGGTAACAATGAGCAGTTCTTC	CATSRDIGTSGNNEQFF
TRBV7-9	TRBJ2-1	.	.	TGTGCCAGCAGCTTATCCGAGTACCTCTACAATGAGCAGTTCTTC	CASSLSEYLYNEQFF
TRBV19	TRBJ1-2	TRBD1	.	TGTGCCAGTAGTATAGGGACAGGCTATGGCTACACCTTC	CASSIGTGYGYTF
TRBV5-4	TRBJ2-5	.	few	TGTGCCAGCAGCTCGCCACGGGGTTCTCAAGAGACCCAGTACTTC	CASSSPRGSQETQYF
TRBV5-1	TRBJ2-5	TRBD2	.	TGCGCCAGCAGCGCCACGACTAGCAGGGAGACCCAGTACTTC	CASSATTSRETQYF
TRBV5-1	TRBJ2-1	TRBD2	.	TGCGCCAGCAGCCTGCAGACGGGGACTAACCAGAATGAGCAGTTCTTC	CASSLQTGTNQNEQFF
TRBV9	TRBJ2-1	TRBD1	.	TGTGCCAGCAGCGTAGGAGGGACAGGGGGGATTGGTGAGCAGTTCTTC	CASSVGGTGGIGEQFF
TRBV19	TRBJ2-1	TRBD2	.	TGTGCCAGTAGTACCCGCGGAGGTAGCGGGAGGGCTACGTACAATGAGCAGTTCTTC	CASSTRGGSGRATYNEQFF
TRBV2	TRBJ2-1	TRBD2	.	TGTGCCAGTACCAGGACTAGCGGGGGGGGATTCAATGAGCAGTTCTTC	CASTRTSGGGFNEQFF
TRBV4-1	TRBJ2-1	TRBD1	.	TGCGCCAGCAGCCAAGTGACAGGGGGGGACGATGAGCAGTTCTTC	CASSQVTGGDDEQFF
TRBV6-6	TRBJ2-7	.	.	TGTGCCAGCAGTTACAACCGGGACACGAAGTACGAGCAGTACTTC	CASSYNRDTKYEQYF
TRBV4-1	TRBJ2-1	.	.	TGCGCCAGCAGCCCTTCGGTTAACGGGGAAGACAATGAGCAGTTCTTC	CASSPSVNGEDNEQFF
TRBV7-3	TRBJ2-1	TRBD2	.	TGTGCCAGCAGCTCCCGTAACGGGAGGGAGCAGTTCTTC	CASSSRNGREQFF
TRBV13	TRBJ2-3	.	.	TGTGCCAGCAGCTTAGGTCGGTCGGATACGCAGTATTTT	CASSLGRSDTQYF
TRBV6-1	TRBJ2-1	.	.	TGTGCCGGCGGCATGTTCTACAATGAGCAGTTCTTC	CAGGMFYNEQFF
TRBV6-6	TRBJ1-5	TRBD1	.	TGTGCCACCGAGATGGGACAGGGGGCGGACTATCAGCCCCAGCATTTT	CATEMGQGADYQPQHF
TRBV9	TRBJ2-2	TRBD1	once	TGTGCCAGCAGCGTAAGGCTAGGGGGCAACACCGGGGAGCTGTTTTTT	CASSVRLGGNTGELFF
TRBV5-1	TRBJ2-7	.	.	TGCGCCAGCAGCTTGTCAGGATCATCCTACGAGCAGTACTTC	CASSLSGSSYEQYF
TRBV7-2	TRBJ2-7	.	.	TGTGCCAGCAATGGACGGGGGGCCACCTACGAGCAGTACTTC	CASNGRGATYEQYF
TRBV7-2	TRBJ2-4	.	.	TGTGCCAGCAGCTTAGTCTTTAGGGGAAACATTCAGTACTTC	CASSLVFRGNIQYF
TRBV5-1	TRBJ2-1	.	.	TGCGCCAGCAGCTCGAACCAGGGCTATGAGCAGTTCTTC	CASSSNQGYEQFF
TRBV30	TRBJ2-1	.	.	TGTGCCTGGAGTGGGCTAGCGAGGTACAATGAGCAGTTCTTC	CAWSGLARYNEQFF
TRBV10-3	TRBJ1-3	.	.	TGTGCCCACACGGGGTCTGGAAACACCATATATTTT	CAHTGSGNTIYF
TRBV9	TRBJ2-1	TRBD2	.	TGTGCCAGCAGCGCACGACTAGCCCCCAATGAGCAGTTCTTC	CASSARLAPNEQFF
TRBV6-1	TRBJ2-3	TRBD1	.	TGTGCCAGCAGTGAAGGGGACAGGACGCAGTATTTT	CASSEGDRTQYF
TRBV19	TRBJ1-6	TRBD1	.	TGTGCCAGTAGCTTCACAGGGGGCGGATCACCCCTCCACTTT	CASSFTGGGSPLHF
TRBV27	TRBJ1-3	TRBD1	.	TGTGCCAGCAGTTTAAGGGGGCGCCCTGGAAACACCATATATTTT	CASSLRGRPGNTIYF
TRBV7-3	TRBJ2-5	TRBD2	.	TGTGCCAACCCCTGGGGACTACCCGTAGAGACCCAGTACTTC	CANPWGLPVETQYF
TRBV18	TRBJ2-7	TRBD2	.	TGTGCCAGCTCACCTTCGGGCGGGGGCTACGAGCAGTACTTC	CASSPSGGGYEQYF
TRBV6-1	TRBJ2-7	TRBD1	.	TGTGCCAGCAGTGAACAGGGGGCGATGGGCTACGAGCAGTACTTC	CASSEQGAMGYEQYF
TRBV29-1	TRBJ2-5	TRBD2	.	TGCAGCGGTGTAGCGGGAGATGGGGAGACCCAGTACTTC	CSGVAGDGETQYF
TRBV5-4	TRBJ2-7	.	.	TGTGCCAGCAGCCCTGCGGGGAGTAGCGGCTCCTACGAGCAGTACTTC	CASSPAGSSGSYEQYF
TRBV7-6	TRBJ2-1	TRBD2	.	TGTGCCAGCAGCTCCGGAGGACTAGCTGCCTACAATGAGCAGTTCTTC	CASSSGGLAAYNEQFF
TRBV5-5	TRBJ2-3	TRBD2	.	TGTGCCAGCAGCCTCCAGACTAGCGGGGCAGATACGCAGTATTTT	CASSLQTSGADTQYF
TRBV5-6	TRBJ1-2	TRBD1	.	TGTGCCAGCAGCCTTCCGGGACAGGGTGATGGCTACACCTTC	CASSLPGQGDGYTF
TRBV30	TRBJ1-2	.	.	TGTGCCTGGAGCGCCGGGACACATACATCCTATGGCTACACCTTC	CAWSAGTHTSYGYTF
TRBV5-1	TRBJ2-3	TRBD2	.	TGCGCCAGCAGCGACGGACTAGCGAACACAGATACGCAGTATTTT	CASSDGLANTDTQYF
TRBV27	TRBJ1-1	TRBD1	.	TGTGCCAGCAGTTCTGGGACAGGGGGAACTGAAGCTTTCTTT	CASSSGTGGTEAFF
TRBV7-3	TRBJ2-5	TRBD1	.	TGTGCCAGCAGCCCTATAGGGGACAGTGATCGAGAGACCCAGTACTTC	CASSPIGDSDRETQYF
TRBV5-4	TRBJ2-5	TRBD2	.	TGTGCCAGCAGCCCCGGGACTATGCAAGAGACCCAGTACTTC	CASSPGTMQETQYF
TRBV7-2	TRBJ1-5	.	.	TGTGCCAGCAGCCGACAGCCAAATCAGCCCCAGCATTTT	CASSRQPNQPQHF
TRBV5-1	TRBJ1-5	TRBD1	few	TGCGCCAGCAGCCCAGGGACAGTGAATCAGCCCCAGCATTTT	CASSPGTVNQPQHF